This entry describes one TCR beta chain. Antigen specificity is unknown. Within the sample, other DNA sequences also encode this same CDR3. Extraction and reverse transcription of RNA yielded cDNA as the sequencing template. Assay: immunoSEQ multiplex PCR; the TCRdb copy retains only in-frame clones and omits some. Of around 200,000 clones detected, roughly 59% appear once; the ten largest clones hold 1.7%. The source of the sample is a study of CD8+ T cells in alopecia areata. Both peripheral blood and punch biopsies of lesional scalp skin were obtained from patients who had alopecia areata. Whole-study results and caveats: Especially in alopecia totalis/universalis, lesional scalp showed greater clonality than normal scalp did.

The V end was cut by 4 bases, the J end by 2 bases, with 2 bases between. Germline V gives CDR1 KGHSH, CDR2 LQKENI. CDR3 length: 11 amino acids. This TCR was sampled from a human donor with alopecia areata. This specimen was CD4+ T cells sorted from blood, taken at week 0. This chain joins TRBV18 and TRBJ2-5; D unresolved. DNA of the CDR3: TGTGCCAGCTCACGTCAAGAGACCCAGTACTTC. Amino acid sequence: CASSRQETQYF.